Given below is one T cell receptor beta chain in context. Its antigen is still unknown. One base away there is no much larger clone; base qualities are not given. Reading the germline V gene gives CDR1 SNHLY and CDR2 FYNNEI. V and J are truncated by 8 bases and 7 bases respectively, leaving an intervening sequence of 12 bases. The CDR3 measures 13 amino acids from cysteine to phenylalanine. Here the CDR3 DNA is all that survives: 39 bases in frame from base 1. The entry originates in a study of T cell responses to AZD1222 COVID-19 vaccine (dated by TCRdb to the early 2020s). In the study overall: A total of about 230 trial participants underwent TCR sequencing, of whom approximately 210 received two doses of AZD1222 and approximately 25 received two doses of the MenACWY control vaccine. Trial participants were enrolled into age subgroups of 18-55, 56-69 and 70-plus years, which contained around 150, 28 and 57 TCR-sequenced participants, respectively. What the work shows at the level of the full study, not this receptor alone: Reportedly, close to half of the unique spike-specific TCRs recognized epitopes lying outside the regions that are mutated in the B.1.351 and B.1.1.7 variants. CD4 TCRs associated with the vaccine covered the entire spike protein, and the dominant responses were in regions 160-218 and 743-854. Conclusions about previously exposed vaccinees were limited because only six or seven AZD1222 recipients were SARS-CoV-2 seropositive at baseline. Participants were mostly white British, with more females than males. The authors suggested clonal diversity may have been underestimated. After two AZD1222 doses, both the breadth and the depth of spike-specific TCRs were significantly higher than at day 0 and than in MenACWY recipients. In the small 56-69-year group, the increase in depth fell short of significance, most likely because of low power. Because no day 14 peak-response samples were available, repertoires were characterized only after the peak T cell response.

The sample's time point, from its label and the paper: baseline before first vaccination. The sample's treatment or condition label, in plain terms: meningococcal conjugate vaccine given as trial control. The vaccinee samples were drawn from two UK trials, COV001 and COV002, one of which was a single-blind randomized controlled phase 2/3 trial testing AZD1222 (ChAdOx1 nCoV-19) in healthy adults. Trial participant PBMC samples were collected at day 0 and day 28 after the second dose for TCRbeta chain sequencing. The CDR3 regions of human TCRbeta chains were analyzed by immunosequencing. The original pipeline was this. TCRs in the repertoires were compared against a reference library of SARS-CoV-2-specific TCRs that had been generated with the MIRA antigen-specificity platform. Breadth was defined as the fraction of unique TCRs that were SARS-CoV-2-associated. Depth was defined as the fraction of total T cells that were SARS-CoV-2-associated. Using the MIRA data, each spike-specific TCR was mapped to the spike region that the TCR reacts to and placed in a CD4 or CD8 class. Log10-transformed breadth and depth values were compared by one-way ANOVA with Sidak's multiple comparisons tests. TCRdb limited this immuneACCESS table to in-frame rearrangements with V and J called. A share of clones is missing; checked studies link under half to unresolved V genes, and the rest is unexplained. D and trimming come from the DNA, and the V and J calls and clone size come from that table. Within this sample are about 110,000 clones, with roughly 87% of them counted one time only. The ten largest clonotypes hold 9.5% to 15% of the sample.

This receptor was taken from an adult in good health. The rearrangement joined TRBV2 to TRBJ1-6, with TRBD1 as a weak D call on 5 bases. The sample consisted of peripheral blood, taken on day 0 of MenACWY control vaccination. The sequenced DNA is TGTGCCAGCTCGATGGGGGGGAATTCACCCCTCCACTTT. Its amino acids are CASSMGGNSPLHF. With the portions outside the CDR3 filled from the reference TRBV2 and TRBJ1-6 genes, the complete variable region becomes EPEVTQTPSHQVTQMGQEVILRCVPISNHLYFYWYRQILGQKVEFLVSFYNNEISEKSEIFDDQFSVERPDGSNFTLKIRSTKLEDSAMYFCASSMGGNSPLHFGNGTRLTVT.